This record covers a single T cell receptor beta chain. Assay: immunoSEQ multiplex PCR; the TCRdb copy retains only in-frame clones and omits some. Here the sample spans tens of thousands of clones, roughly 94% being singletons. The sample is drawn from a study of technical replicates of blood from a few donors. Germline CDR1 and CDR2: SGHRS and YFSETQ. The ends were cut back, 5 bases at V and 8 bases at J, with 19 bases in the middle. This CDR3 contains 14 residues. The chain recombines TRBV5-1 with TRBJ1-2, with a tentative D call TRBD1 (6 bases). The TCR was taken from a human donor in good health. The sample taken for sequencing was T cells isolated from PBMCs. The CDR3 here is CASSHSRGREGYTF. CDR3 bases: TGCGCCAGCAGTCATTCCAGGGGCAGAGAGGGCTACACCTTC.